This T cell receptor beta chain comes out of a study of control samples from healthy donors and cancer patients. Produced via immunoSEQ multiplex PCR; TCRdb's table is partial and in-frame only. The sample lists 160,000 or so clones, just under 95% occurring once. V lost 5 bases to trimming and J lost 7 bases, with 17 bases between them. The V gene's germline CDR1 is SGHTA and CDR2 FQGNSA. The length of the CDR3 is 15 residues. The sequenced sample was blood. This chain joins TRBV7-2 and TRBJ2-2; D possibly corresponds to TRBD1 (5 bases). The origin of this receptor is a woman between 40 and 55 years old in good health. The CDR3 DNA is TGTGCCAGCAGCCTCGCTCTGGGGCCGGGCGGGGAGCTGTTTTTT. Translation: CASSLALGPGGELFF.